This T cell receptor beta chain was sequenced in a study of PD-L1 blockade in urothelial cancer. The repertoire was sequenced with immunoSEQ multiplex PCR; TCRdb's copy has only in-frame clones and lacks some. The profile covers about 56,000 clones, with roughly 87% appearing a single time and around 14% taken by the ten largest. Germline V gene data show CDR1 as SGDLS and CDR2 as YYNGEE. The V end lost 0 bases, the J end lost 4 bases, and 10 bases lay between the germline ends. CDR3 length: 14 residues. As concerns this clone: Its specificity is not known.

Time point of the sample: pretreatment peripheral blood. Overall study results and limits: Better survival was predicted when blood TCR clonality before treatment fell below the median.

This receptor was identified in a man between 70 and 80 years old with urothelial cancer. The source material was PBMCs, sampled around atezolizumab (anti-PD-L1) treatment. The chain couples TRBV9 to TRBJ1-2, with D unresolved. The CDR3, as DNA: TGTGCCAGCAGCGTAGGGGAGGGTGTCTATGGCTACACCTTC. Translated: CASSVGEGVYGYTF.